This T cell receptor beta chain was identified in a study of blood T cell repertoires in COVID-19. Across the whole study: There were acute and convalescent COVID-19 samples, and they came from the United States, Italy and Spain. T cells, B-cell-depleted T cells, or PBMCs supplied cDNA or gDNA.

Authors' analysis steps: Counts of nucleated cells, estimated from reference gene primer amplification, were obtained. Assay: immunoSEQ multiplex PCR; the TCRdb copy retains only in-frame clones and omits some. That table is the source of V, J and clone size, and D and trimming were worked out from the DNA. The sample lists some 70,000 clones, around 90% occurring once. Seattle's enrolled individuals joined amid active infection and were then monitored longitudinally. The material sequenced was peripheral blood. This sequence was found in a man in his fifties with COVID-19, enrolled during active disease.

The DNA for the CDR3 is TGTGCCAGCAGTCAAGGGACTAGCGGAACCTACAATGAGCAGTTCTTC. It specifies CASSQGTSGTYNEQFF. The rearrangement uses TRBV27 and TRBJ2-1; 11 bases line up with TRBD2. The V and J ends lost 5 bases and 2 bases, in that order; junction bases with no gene match: 5. The CDR3 spans 16 residues. The germline gives CDR1 MNHEY, CDR2 SMNVEV (reference sequence).